A selection of T cell receptor beta chains follows, all from one sample in a study of T-cell reconstitution after alpha-beta-depleted transplantation in children. TCRdb reanalysed the PCR reads using MiXCR and keeps one entry per CDR3 protein. The sample holds 200,000 to 300,000 distinct CDR3 sequences; just under 8.5% are singletons and the top ten take about 6.4%. The specimen was PBMCs, mostly from graft donor cells, collected 180 days after TCRalphabeta/CD19-depleted stem cell transplant. The receptors derive from a male patient younger than 18 who had a stem cell transplant for acute lymphoblastic leukemia, so the T cells may come from the graft donor. Each CDR3 is given with its conserved first and last residue. Clone sizes are given selectively: once, few, many, or a class where the clone is expanded.

clone_size cdr3_length j_call v_call cdr3_aa
many 14 TRBJ1-2 TRBV6-5 CASRSPSGTNGYTF
many 16 TRBJ2-1 TRBV5-1 CASSLGGRYSYNEQFF
many 13 TRBJ2-7 TRBV6-2/TRBV6-3 CASRRQGSDEQYF
many 13 TRBJ2-1 TRBV10-2 CASSRLADNEQFF
many 11 TRBJ2-1 TRBV4-2 CASRRGDEQFF
. 19 TRBJ2-5 TRBV10-3 CAISEGIGTGASNQETQYF
few 15 TRBJ2-4 TRBV5-1 CASSLGQGVKNIQYF
many 15 TRBJ2-1 TRBV5-1 CASSLEGAGYNEQFF
many 16 TRBJ1-6 TRBV7-2 CASSLVSGGDNSPLHF
many 13 TRBJ1-1 TRBV20-1 CRTKTPGGTEAFF